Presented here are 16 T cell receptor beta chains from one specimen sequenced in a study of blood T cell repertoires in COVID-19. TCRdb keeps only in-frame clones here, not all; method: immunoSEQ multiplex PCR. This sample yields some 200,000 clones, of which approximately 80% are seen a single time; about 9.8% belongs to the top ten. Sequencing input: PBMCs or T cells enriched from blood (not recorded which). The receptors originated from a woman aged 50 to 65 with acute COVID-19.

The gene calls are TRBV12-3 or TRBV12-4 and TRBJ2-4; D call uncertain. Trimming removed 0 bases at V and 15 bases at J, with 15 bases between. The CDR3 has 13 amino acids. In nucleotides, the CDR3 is TGTGCCAGCAGTTTAGCAAATGGCCAGGAACTGTACTTC. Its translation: CASSLANGQELYF.

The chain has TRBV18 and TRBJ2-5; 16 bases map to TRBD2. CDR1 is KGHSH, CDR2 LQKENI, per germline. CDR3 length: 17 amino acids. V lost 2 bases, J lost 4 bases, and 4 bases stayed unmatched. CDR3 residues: CASSPSGLAGGAETQYF. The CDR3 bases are TGTGCCAGCTCACCATCGGGACTAGCGGGAGGGGCAGAGACCCAGTACTTC.

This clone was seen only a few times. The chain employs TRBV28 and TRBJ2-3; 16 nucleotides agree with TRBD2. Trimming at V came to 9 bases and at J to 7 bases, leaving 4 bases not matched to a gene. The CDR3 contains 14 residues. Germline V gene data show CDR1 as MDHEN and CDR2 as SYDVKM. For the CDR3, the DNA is TGTGCCAGTGGGACTAGCGGGGGGGTAAATACGCAGTATTTT. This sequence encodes CASGTSGGVNTQYF.

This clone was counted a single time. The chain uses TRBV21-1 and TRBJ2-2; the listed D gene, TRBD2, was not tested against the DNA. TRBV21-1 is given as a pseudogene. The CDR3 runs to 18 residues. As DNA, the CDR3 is TGTGCCAGCAGCAAAGCCCAGCGGGGGGGGCTGGACACCGGGGAGCTGTTTTTT. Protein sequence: CASSKAQRGGLDTGELFF.

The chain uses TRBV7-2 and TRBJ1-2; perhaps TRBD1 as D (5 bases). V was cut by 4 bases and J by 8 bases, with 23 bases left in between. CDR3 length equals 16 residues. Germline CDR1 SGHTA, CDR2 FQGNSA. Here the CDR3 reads CASSSPSLGQHRGYTF. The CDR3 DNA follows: TGTGCCAGCAGCTCCCCCTCATTGGGGCAGCATAGAGGCTACACCTTC.

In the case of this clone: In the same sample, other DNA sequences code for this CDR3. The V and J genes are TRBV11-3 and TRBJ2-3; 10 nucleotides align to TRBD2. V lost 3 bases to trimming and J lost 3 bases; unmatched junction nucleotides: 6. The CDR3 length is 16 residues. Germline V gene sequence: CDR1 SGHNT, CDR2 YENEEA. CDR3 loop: CASSFLAGGSTDTQYF. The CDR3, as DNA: TGTGCCAGCAGCTTCTTAGCGGGGGGCAGTACAGATACGCAGTATTTT.

CDR3 bases: TGTGCCAGCAGCTTTCAGGGGGCAATCGACGAGCAGTACTTC. Amino acids: CASSFQGAIDEQYF. The chain couples TRBV7-6 to TRBJ2-7, with 8 bases fitting TRBD1. Trimming took 3 bases from V and 5 from J; bases not matched to a gene: 6. The V gene's germline CDR1 is SGHVS and CDR2 FNYEAQ. CDR3 size: 14 residues. Full variable domain (remainder filled in from reference TRBV7-6 and TRBJ2-7): GAGVSQSPRYKVTKRGQDVALRCDPISGHVSLYWYRQALGQGPEFLTYFNYEAQQDKSGLPNDRFSAERPEGSISTLTIQRTEQRDSAMYRCASSFQGAIDEQYFGPGTRLTVT.

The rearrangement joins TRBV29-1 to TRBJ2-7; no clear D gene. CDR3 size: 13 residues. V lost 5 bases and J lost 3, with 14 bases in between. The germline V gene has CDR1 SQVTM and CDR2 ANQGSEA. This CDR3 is CSVSSDNGYEQYF. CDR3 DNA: TGCAGCGTTTCGTCAGACAATGGCTACGAGCAGTACTTC.

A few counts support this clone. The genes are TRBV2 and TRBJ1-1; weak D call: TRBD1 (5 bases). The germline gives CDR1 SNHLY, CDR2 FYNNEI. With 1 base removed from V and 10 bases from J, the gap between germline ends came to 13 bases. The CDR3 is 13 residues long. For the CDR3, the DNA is TGTGCCAGCAGTGAAGGGGGGAGGGAATCAGCTTTCTTT. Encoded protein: CASSEGGRESAFF.

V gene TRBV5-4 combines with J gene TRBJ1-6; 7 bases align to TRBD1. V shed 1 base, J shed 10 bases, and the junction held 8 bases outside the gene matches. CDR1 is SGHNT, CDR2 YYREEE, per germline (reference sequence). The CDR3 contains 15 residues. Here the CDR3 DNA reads TGTGCCAGCAGCTTGCAGGGGGTGTCAGGATCACCCCTCCACTTT. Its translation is CASSLQGVSGSPLHF. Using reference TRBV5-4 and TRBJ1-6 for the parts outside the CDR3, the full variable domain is ETGVTQSPTHLIKTRGQQVTLRCSSQSGHNTVSWYQQALGQGPQFIFQYYREEENGRGNFPPRFSGLQFPNYSSELNVNALELDDSALYLCASSLQGVSGSPLHFGNGTRLTVT.

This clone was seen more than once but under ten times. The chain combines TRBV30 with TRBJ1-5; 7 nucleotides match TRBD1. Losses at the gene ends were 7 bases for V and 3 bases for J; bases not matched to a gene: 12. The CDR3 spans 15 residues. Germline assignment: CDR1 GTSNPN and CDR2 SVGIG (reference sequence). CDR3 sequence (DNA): TGTGCCTACCAGACAGGGCTAGTTTCCAATCAGCCCCAGCATTTT. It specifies CAYQTGLVSNQPQHF.

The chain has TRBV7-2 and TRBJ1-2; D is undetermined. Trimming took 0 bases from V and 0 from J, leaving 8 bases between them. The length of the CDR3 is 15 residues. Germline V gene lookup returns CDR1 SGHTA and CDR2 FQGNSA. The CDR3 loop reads CASSLAKLANYGYTF. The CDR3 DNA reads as TGTGCCAGCAGCTTAGCTAAGTTAGCTAACTATGGCTACACCTTC.

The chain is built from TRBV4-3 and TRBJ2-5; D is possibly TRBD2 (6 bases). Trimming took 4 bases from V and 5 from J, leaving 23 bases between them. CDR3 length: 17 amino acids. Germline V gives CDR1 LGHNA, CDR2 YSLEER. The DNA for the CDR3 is TGCGCCAGCAGCCCCCAATATCCGGGGACCCGGGGGGAGACCCAGTACTTC. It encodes CASSPQYPGTRGETQYF.

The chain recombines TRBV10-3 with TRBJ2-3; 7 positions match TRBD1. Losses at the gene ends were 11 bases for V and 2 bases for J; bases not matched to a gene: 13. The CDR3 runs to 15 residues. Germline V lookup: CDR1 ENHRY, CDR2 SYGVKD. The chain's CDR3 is CAAKGADRITDTQYF. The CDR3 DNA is TGTGCCGCGAAGGGGGCGGACCGAATCACAGATACGCAGTATTTT.

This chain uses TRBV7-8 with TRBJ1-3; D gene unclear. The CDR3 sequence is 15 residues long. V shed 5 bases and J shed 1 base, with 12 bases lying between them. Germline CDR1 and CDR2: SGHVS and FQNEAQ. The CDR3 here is CASSLLSGSGNTIYF. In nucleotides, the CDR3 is TGTGCCAGCAGCCTCTTGTCGGGGTCTGGAAACACCATATATTTT.

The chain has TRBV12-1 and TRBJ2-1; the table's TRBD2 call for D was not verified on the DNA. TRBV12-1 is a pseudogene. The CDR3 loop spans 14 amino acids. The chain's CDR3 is CATPRADPYNEQFF. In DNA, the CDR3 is TGTGCCACCCCGCGGGCGGATCCCTACAATGAGCAGTTCTTC.